These T cell receptor beta chains were read from a single sample in a study of cytomegalovirus exposure and HLA in healthy donors. Method: immunoSEQ multiplex PCR; TCRdb's copy keeps in-frame clones and lacks some. The sample comprises 110,000 to 150,000 clones, around 9.7% of which are singletons, and less than 2% rests with the top ten. Sequencing was carried out using PBMCs. The receptor source for this set is a man over 45 in good health and CMV-seronegative. Each CDR3 is given with its conserved first and last residue. A D gene is named only where the DNA matches it firmly. Some rows mark clone size as missing; the rest say once, few, many or name a class of expanded clone.

TRBJ2-7 | TRBD1 | 14 | TRBV5-1 | few | TGCGCCAGCAGCTTGGGGGACAGCTCCTACGAGCAGTACTTC | CASSLGDSSYEQYF
TRBJ2-5 | TRBD1 | 14 | TRBV19 | few | TGTGCCAGTAGCCTAACAGGGGCACAAGAGACCCAGTACTTC | CASSLTGAQETQYF
TRBJ1-1 | TRBD1 | 16 | TRBV19 | few | TGTGCCAGTAGTATAGGAAGGGGGCAGGCGGGCACTGAAGCTTTCTTT | CASSIGRGQAGTEAFF
TRBJ1-1 | TRBD1 | 16 | TRBV5-1 | few | TGCGCCAGCAGCCCCCCGGCCACCAGGGGGCGAACTGAAGCTTTCTTT | CASSPPATRGRTEAFF
TRBJ2-7 | - | 17 | TRBV28 | few | TGTGCCAGCATGGGGAGCTCGATATTCACTGCGGGGTACGAGCAGTACTTC | CASMGSSIFTAGYEQYF
TRBJ1-1 | - | 14 | TRBV7-9 | few | TGTGCCAGCAGCCGGGTTGAGGGAAACACTGAAGCTTTCTTT | CASSRVEGNTEAFF
TRBJ1-2 | TRBD1 | 15 | TRBV28 | - | TGTGCCAGCAGCAGCACAGGGGCAGGGCCGTATGGCTACACCTTC | CASSSTGAGPYGYTF
TRBJ2-7 | TRBD2 | 16 | TRBV4-1 | few | TGCGCCAGCAGCCAAGATGTGGGCGGGGGACTTTACGAGCAGTACTTC | CASSQDVGGGLYEQYF
TRBJ2-5 | - | 15 | TRBV21-1 | few | TGTGCCAGGCCGAGGCCGGATCTATCGGAAGAGACCCAGTACTTC | CARPRPDLSEETQYF
TRBJ2-1 | TRBD1 | 15 | TRBV9 | - | TGTGCCAGCAGCGTAGTCCAGGGGGCCGGCAATGAGCAGTTCTTC | CASSVVQGAGNEQFF
TRBJ2-7 | TRBD1 | 16 | TRBV19 | - | TGTGCCAGTAGTACCCCGGCCGGGGACAGGGGGCGCGAGCAGTACTTC | CASSTPAGDRGREQYF
TRBJ1-4 | TRBD1 | 17 | TRBV5-1 | - | TGCGCCAGCAGCTCGGGACAGCAGTTTGGTACTAATGAAAAACTGTTTTTT | CASSSGQQFGTNEKLFF
TRBJ1-2 | TRBD1 | 16 | TRBV2 | few | TGTGCCAGCAGTGAAGCCTTTTCCGGGACAGGGTCTGGCTACACCTTC | CASSEAFSGTGSGYTF
TRBJ2-1 | - | 16 | TRBV11-3 | once | TGTGCCAGCAGCTTAGAGAGTGGCGTCGGACTCAATGAGCAGTTCTTC | CASSLESGVGLNEQFF
TRBJ2-7 | - | 13 | TRBV27 | few | TGTGCCAGCAGTTTATCTACCGGCGGGGAGCAGTACTTC | CASSLSTGGEQYF
TRBJ2-7 | TRBD1 | 15 | TRBV2 | - | TGTGCCAGCAGCAAGACAGGGGGCAAAACCTACGAGCAGTACTTC | CASSKTGGKTYEQYF
TRBJ2-1 | TRBD2 | 16 | TRBV4-2 | few | TGTGCCAGCAGCCCCTTTTTAGCGGGAGAAGGTAACGAGCAGTTCTTC | CASSPFLAGEGNEQFF
TRBJ2-1 | TRBD2 | 15 | TRBV6-5 | - | TGTGCCAGCAGGCTAGCGGGAGGGCCTTACAATGAGCAGTTCTTC | CASRLAGGPYNEQFF
TRBJ1-4 | - | 16 | TRBV5-1 | few | TGCGCCAGCAGCACCACCCCGGGGGTAACTAATGAAAAACTGTTTTTT | CASSTTPGVTNEKLFF
TRBJ2-7 | - | 10 | TRBV4-1 | - | TGCGCCAGCAGAGAATACGAGCAGTACTTC | CASREYEQYF
TRBJ2-1 | TRBD1 | 15 | TRBV28 | - | TGTGCCAGCAGTTTCAACAGGGGCGGTCAATATCAGCAGTTCTTC | CASSFNRGGQYQQFF
TRBJ2-5 | - | 13 | TRBV30 | few | TGTGCCTGGAGTGTACGGGTAAGGGAGACCCAGTACTTC | CAWSVRVRETQYF
TRBJ1-4 | - | 15 | TRBV9 | few | TGTGCCAGCAGCCCCCGAGGGAGGAATAATGAAAAACTGTTTTTT | CASSPRGRNNEKLFF
TRBJ2-7 | - | 13 | TRBV6-5 | - | TGTGCCAGCAATGGCCGAGCAGGCTACGAGCAGTACTTC | CASNGRAGYEQYF
TRBJ1-1 | - | 14 | TRBV9 | - | TGTGCCAGCAGCTCCCGGGGACAGAACACTGAAGCTTTCTTT | CASSSRGQNTEAFF
TRBJ1-2 | - | 14 | TRBV5-6 | few | TGTGCCAGCAGCTTGGTGGGGAGGGGCTATGGCTACACCTTC | CASSLVGRGYGYTF
TRBJ2-3 | TRBD2 | 16 | TRBV18 | - | TGTGCCAGCTGGGGGACTAGCGGATTATACACAGATACGCAGTATTTT | CASWGTSGLYTDTQYF
TRBJ2-4 | TRBD2 | 16 | TRBV19 | few | TGTGCCAGTAGTATACAGGCGGGAGGGCCGGGGAACATTCAGTACTTC | CASSIQAGGPGNIQYF
TRBJ2-1 | TRBD2 | 14 | TRBV27 | - | TGTGCCAGCACCCCGATTAGCGGGAGCTATGAGCAGTTCTTC | CASTPISGSYEQFF
TRBJ2-7 | TRBD2 | 17 | TRBV7-3 | - | TGTGCCAGCAGCTTAAACCCAACGGGACTAGCGGGAGGCGAGCAGTACTTC | CASSLNPTGLAGGEQYF
TRBJ2-3 | - | 14 | TRBV9 | - | TGTGCCAGCAGCGTAGGACCTCAGGGGGATACGCAGTATTTT | CASSVGPQGDTQYF
TRBJ1-2 | TRBD1 | 14 | TRBV7-8 | few | TGTGCCAGCAGCTCGCCGGGACAGGGAGGTGGCTACACCTTC | CASSSPGQGGGYTF
TRBJ2-5 | TRBD2 | 17 | TRBV2 | few | TGTGCCAGCAGATTGACTAGCGGGAGATCTGGAGGAGAGACCCAGTACTTC | CASRLTSGRSGGETQYF
TRBJ2-3 | - | 14 | TRBV5-4 | - | TGTGCCAGCAGCTTGAAGGCAGGGGCAGATACGCAGTATTTT | CASSLKAGADTQYF
TRBJ1-2 | TRBD1 | 15 | TRBV11-2 | - | TGTGCCAGCAGCGCGACGGGACAGCCAAACTATGGCTACACCTTC | CASSATGQPNYGYTF
TRBJ2-3 | TRBD2 | 20 | TRBV5-1 | - | TGCGCCAGCAGCTTGGTGGGGCTAGCGGGAGGTACGCGGAGCACAGATACGCAGTATTTT | CASSLVGLAGGTRSTDTQYF
TRBJ1-6 | - | 16 | TRBV7-2 | few | TGTGCCAGCAGCTTAGGTCCCAGCTCCTATAATTCACCCCTCCACTTT | CASSLGPSSYNSPLHF
TRBJ2-7 | - | 14 | TRBV5-6 | few | TGTGCCAGCAGCTTGAAGAGACTCTCCTACGAGCAGTACTTC | CASSLKRLSYEQYF
TRBJ1-2 | TRBD1 | 13 | TRBV6-1 | few | TGTGCCAGCAGTGCTGGACAGGGCTATGGCTACACCTTC | CASSAGQGYGYTF
TRBJ1-4 | - | 14 | TRBV6-7 | - | TGTGCCAGCAGTTACGGGCAACGGGGTGAAAAACTGTTTTTT | CASSYGQRGEKLFF
TRBJ1-1 | TRBD1 | 16 | TRBV6-7 | few | TGTGCCAGCAGTTACGGTAGGGGGCGAGGGCGTTTAGGAGCTTTCTTT | CASSYGRGRGRLGAFF
TRBJ2-2 | - | 14 | TRBV19 | - | TGTGCCAGTAATCGGGACACCCGAGCCGGGGAGCTGTTTTTT | CASNRDTRAGELFF
TRBJ2-5 | - | 13 | TRBV29-1 | few | TGCAGCTCTCAAAGGGGGGAGGGGGAGACCCAGTACTTC | CSSQRGEGETQYF
TRBJ1-2 | TRBD1 | 15 | TRBV6-6 | - | TGTGCCAGCTACTGGGGACAGGGGGCTTTATATGGCTACACCTTC | CASYWGQGALYGYTF
TRBJ2-1 | - | 14 | TRBV7-9 | few | TGTGCCAGCAGCTTAACCCTCGACGGGGATGAGCAGTTCTTC | CASSLTLDGDEQFF
TRBJ2-7 | TRBD1 | 15 | TRBV29-1 | - | TGCAGCCCCGACGGACAGGGGCGAACTGGCTACGAGCAGTACTTC | CSPDGQGRTGYEQYF
TRBJ1-4 | - | 14 | TRBV5-6 | - | TGTGCCAGCAGCTTATTGGCCCCGCGGGAAAAACTGTTTTTT | CASSLLAPREKLFF
TRBJ2-5 | - | 12 | TRBV9 | - | TGTGCCAGCAGCGAAGGAGCAGAGACCCAGTACTTC | CASSEGAETQYF
TRBJ1-1 | - | 13 | TRBV29-1 | - | TGCAGCGTTGTGGAGGTCCAAAACACTGAAGCTTTCTTT | CSVVEVQNTEAFF
TRBJ2-3 | TRBD2 | 15 | TRBV9 | - | TGTGCCAGCAGCGTAGCGGGGGGTAGCACAGATACGCAGTATTTT | CASSVAGGSTDTQYF
TRBJ2-1 | TRBD1 | 16 | TRBV7-2 | - | TGTGCCAGCAGCGTGCGGGACAGGGGTTCCTACAATGAGCAGTTCTTC | CASSVRDRGSYNEQFF
TRBJ2-1 | TRBD2 | 15 | TRBV5-1 | - | TGCGCCAGCAGCTTGGGGGGACTAGCGGGGGATGAGCAGTTCTTC | CASSLGGLAGDEQFF
TRBJ2-7 | - | 13 | TRBV29-1 | few | TGCAGCGGAGCGACAGGCGGCTCCTACGAGCAGTACTTC | CSGATGGSYEQYF
TRBJ1-5 | TRBD1 | 13 | TRBV10-3 | - | TGTGCCATCAGAGACAGGGACAATCAGCCCCAGCATTTT | CAIRDRDNQPQHF
TRBJ2-3 | TRBD2 | 16 | TRBV7-3 | few | TGTGCCAGCAGCACGGGACTAGCGGGGGATGCAGATACGCAGTATTTT | CASSTGLAGDADTQYF
TRBJ2-7 | TRBD2 | 15 | TRBV7-8 | - | TGTGCCAGCAGCTCTGGACTAGCGGGTACCTACGAGCAGTACTTC | CASSSGLAGTYEQYF
TRBJ2-7 | TRBD2 | 15 | TRBV2 | - | TGTGCCAGCAGTGTAACTAGCGGGTTCTCCTACGAGCAGTACTTC | CASSVTSGFSYEQYF
TRBJ2-2 | TRBD2 | 16 | TRBV5-1 | - | TGCGCCAGCAGCACGGGAGGACTAGCCGGGACCGGGGAGCTGTTTTTT | CASSTGGLAGTGELFF
TRBJ2-3 | TRBD2 | 17 | TRBV7-2 | few | TGTGCCAGCAGCTTAAGACTAGCGGGGGGCCACACAGATACGCAGTATTTT | CASSLRLAGGHTDTQYF
TRBJ1-2 | - | 15 | TRBV30 | few | TGTGCCTGGACCATGTGGACCGGGGATCGTCTTGGCTACACCTTC | CAWTMWTGDRLGYTF